This T cell receptor beta chain was captured in a study of cytomegalovirus exposure and HLA in healthy donors. About the study: The roughly 100 million unique TCR beta sequences, from 150 million to 200 million T cells, were found by an earlier analysis. Study-wide results and caveats: V- and J-gene trimming in TCR beta was tied to a missense DCLRE1C variant by an analysis performed later. Most observed TCR sequences were rare, whereas some public TCRs were detected in many donors. Relative to the approximately 680-donor mean, N-insertions were reportedly fewer in an Asian-associated ancestry cluster in a later analysis.

The study ran its PCR with 60 Vbeta and 13 Jbeta primers. Here immunoSEQ multiplex PCR was the method, and the copy in TCRdb shows in-frame clones only, minus some. Its table records tens of thousands of clones. A word on this clone: Its antigen remains unidentified.

The germline gives CDR1 SEHNR, CDR2 FQNEAQ (reference sequence). With 2 bases removed from V and 12 bases from J, the gap between germline ends came to 14 bases. The CDR3 sequence is 12 residues long. The chain has TRBV7-9 and TRBJ2-7, with no clear D. The specimen was PBMCs. This clonotype originated in a female donor in good health and CMV-seropositive. The CDR3, as DNA: TGTGCCAGCAGCTTAATTGGTCTAAAGCCGTACTTC. Translated, it gives CASSLIGLKPYF. The complete variable domain, with remaining parts taken from reference TRBV7-9 and TRBJ2-7, reads DTGVSQNPRHKITKRGQNVTFRCDPISEHNRLYWYRQTLGQGPEFLTYFQNEAQLEKSRLLSDRFSAERPKGSFSTLEIQRTEQGDSAMYLCASSLIGLKPYFGPGTRLTVT.